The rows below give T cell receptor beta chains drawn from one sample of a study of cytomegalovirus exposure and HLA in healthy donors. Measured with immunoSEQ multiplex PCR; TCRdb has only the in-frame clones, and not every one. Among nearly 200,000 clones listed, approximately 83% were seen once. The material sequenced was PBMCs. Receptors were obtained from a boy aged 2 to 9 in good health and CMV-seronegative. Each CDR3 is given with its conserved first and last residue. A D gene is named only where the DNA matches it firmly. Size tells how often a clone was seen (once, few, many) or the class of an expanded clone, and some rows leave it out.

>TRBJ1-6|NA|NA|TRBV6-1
TGTGCCAGCAGGATAGCCCTTAATTCACCCCTCCACTTT
CASRIALNSPLHF
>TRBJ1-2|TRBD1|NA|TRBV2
TGTGCCAGCAGGTGGGGACAGGGCGATGGCTACACCTTC
CASRWGQGDGYTF
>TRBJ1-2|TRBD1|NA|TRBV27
TGTGCCAGCAGTTTATCGAGAGGGGGCAATGGCTACACCTTC
CASSLSRGGNGYTF
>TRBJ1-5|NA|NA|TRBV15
TGTGCCACCAGCAGGTACGCTTCGGGGGGACAGCCCCAGCATTTT
CATSRYASGGQPQHF
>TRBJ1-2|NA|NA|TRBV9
TGTGCCAGCACCCCTGGAGGGCAGTACTATGGCTACACCTTC
CASTPGGQYYGYTF
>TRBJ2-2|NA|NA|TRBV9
TGTGCCAGCAGCGCTGGGAGCACCGGGGAGCTGTTTTTT
CASSAGSTGELFF
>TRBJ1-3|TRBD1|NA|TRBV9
TGTGCCAGCAGCGTTGGACAGGGAGCCCTGGACACCATATATTTT
CASSVGQGALDTIYF
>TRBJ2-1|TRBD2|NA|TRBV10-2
TGCGCCAGCAGGTCGCCCGGTAGCGGGGGGGGCGATGAGCAGTTCTTC
CASRSPGSGGGDEQFF
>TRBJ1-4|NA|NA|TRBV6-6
TGTGCCAGTGCCCGGGGGGGGGTGACTAATGAAAAACTGTTTTTT
CASARGGVTNEKLFF
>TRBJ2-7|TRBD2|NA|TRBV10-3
TGTGCCATCAGTGGTAGCGGGGGGGCTGTAGACGAGCAGTACTTC
CAISGSGGAVDEQYF
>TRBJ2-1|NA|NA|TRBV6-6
TGTGCCAGCAGTTGGAGCAGGGACTACAATGAGCAGTTCTTC
CASSWSRDYNEQFF
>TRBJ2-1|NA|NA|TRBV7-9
TGTGCCAGCAGCTTAGTCGCGCCGGGGAATGAGCAGTTCTTC
CASSLVAPGNEQFF
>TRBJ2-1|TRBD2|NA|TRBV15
TGTGCCACCAGCAGAGAGCGGGGGGTCAAAGGTGAGCAGTTCTTC
CATSRERGVKGEQFF
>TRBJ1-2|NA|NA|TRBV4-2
TGTGCCAGCAGCCAAGATGGCCAGGGAAGGGGCTACACCTTC
CASSQDGQGRGYTF
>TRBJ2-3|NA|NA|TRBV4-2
TGTGCCAGCAGCCAAGACAGGGATACGCAGTATTTT
CASSQDRDTQYF
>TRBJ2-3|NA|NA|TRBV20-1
TGCAGTGCTAGGGACGGGAATACGCAGTATTTT
CSARDGNTQYF
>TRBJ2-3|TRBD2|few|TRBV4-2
TGTGCCAGCAGCCCAGAGGCGGGGGAGTCAGATACGCAGTATTTT
CASSPEAGESDTQYF
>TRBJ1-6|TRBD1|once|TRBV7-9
TGTGCCAGCAGCCCCCAGGGGGAACGTTCACCCCTCCACTTT
CASSPQGERSPLHF
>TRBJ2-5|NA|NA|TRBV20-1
TGCAGAGCCTCTAAGTTCGCGACCCAGTACTTC
CRASKFATQYF
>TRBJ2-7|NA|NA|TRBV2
TGTGCCAGCAGTCCACTAGAAGGCGAGCAGTACTTC
CASSPLEGEQYF
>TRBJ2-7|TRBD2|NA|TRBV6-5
TGTGCCAGCAGTTATAGCGGGGCGACCTACGAGCAGTACTTC
CASSYSGATYEQYF
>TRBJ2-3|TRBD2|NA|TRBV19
TGTGCCAGTAGTGTAGGACTAGCGGAGACCACAGATACGCAGTATTTT
CASSVGLAETTDTQYF